This T cell receptor (beta chain) is from a study of CD8+ T cells in alopecia areata. Remarks on this clone: Its antigen is currently unknown.

Study observations and caveats: Clonality in lesional scalp, especially alopecia totalis/universalis, exceeded that of normal scalp. For patients receiving tofacitinib, scalp clonality and expanded CD8+ clones among the top 100 significantly decreased. One nonresponder makes the tie between baseline CD8+ expansion and response uncertain.

The treatment: oral pan-JAK inhibitor, 5-10 mg twice daily. Extraction of RNA preceded its reverse transcription into cDNA, which served as the sequencing template. Profiling relied on immunoSEQ multiplex PCR, and the TCRdb table lists in-frame clones only, not all of them. This sample has more than 95,000 clones, with roughly 58% found just once. The receptor's source is a human donor with alopecia areata. Material: CD8+ T cells sorted from blood, obtained at week 4, from a patient treated with tofacitinib.

The chain's CDR3 is CSVEEGTDYGYTF. The CDR3 region has the DNA TGCAGCGTTGAAGAAGGTACTGACTATGGCTACACCTTC. The chain uses TRBV29-1 and TRBJ1-2; D not resolved. Trimming left V 0 bases short and J 3 bases short, with 8 bases between. Germline V gene sequence: CDR1 SQVTM, CDR2 ANQGSEA. This CDR3 is built from 13 residues.